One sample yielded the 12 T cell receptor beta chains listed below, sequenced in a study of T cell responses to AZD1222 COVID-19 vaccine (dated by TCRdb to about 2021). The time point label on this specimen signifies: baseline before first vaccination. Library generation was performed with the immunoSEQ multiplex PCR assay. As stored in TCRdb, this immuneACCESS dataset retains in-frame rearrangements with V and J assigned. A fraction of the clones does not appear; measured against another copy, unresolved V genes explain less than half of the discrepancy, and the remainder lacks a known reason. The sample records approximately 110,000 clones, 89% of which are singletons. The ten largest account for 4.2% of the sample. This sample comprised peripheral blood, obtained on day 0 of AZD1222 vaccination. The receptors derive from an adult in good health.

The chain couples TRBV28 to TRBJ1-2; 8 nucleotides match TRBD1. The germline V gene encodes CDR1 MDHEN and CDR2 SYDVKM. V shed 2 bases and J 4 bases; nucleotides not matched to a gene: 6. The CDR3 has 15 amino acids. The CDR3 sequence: CASSLDGQGTYGYTF. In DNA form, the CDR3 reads TGTGCCAGCAGTTTAGACGGACAGGGAACCTATGGCTACACCTTC.

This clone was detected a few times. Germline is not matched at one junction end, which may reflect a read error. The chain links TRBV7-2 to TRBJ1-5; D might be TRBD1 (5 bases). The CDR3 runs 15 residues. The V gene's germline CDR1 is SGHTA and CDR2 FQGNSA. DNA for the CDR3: TGTGCCAGCAGCTTAGGTCGGGGCCGATACGGTACTTTTGCCTTT. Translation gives CASSLGRGRYGTFAF.

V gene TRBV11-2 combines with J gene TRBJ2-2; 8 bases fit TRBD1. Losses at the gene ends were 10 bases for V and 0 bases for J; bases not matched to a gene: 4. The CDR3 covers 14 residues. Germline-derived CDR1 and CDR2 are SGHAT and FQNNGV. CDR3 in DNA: TGTGCCATGACAGGGGCGTCGAACACCGGGGAGCTGTTTTTT. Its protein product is CAMTGASNTGELFF.

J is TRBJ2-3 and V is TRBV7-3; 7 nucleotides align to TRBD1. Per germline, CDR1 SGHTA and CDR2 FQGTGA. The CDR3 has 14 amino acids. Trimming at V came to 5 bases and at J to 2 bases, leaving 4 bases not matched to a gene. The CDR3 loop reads CASSQGQITDTQYF. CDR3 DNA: TGTGCCAGCAGCCAGGGACAGATCACAGATACGCAGTATTTT.

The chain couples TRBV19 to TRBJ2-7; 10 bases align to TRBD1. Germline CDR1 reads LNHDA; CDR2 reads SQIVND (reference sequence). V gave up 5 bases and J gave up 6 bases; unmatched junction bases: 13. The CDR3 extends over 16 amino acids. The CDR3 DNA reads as TGTGCCAGTAGTTCTCTCGGGGTTGGACAGGGGGTCGAGCAGTACTTC. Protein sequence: CASSSLGVGQGVEQYF.

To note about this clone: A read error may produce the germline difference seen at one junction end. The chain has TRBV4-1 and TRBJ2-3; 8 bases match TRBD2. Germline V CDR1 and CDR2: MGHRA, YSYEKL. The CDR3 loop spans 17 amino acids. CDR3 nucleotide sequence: TGCGCCAGCAGCTCTCAGGCAGGATGGACTAGCACCGATACGCAGTATTTT. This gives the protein CASSSQAGWTSTDTQYF.

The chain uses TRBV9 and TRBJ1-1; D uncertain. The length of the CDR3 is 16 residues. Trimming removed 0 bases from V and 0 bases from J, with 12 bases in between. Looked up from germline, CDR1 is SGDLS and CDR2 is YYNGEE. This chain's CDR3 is CASSVDGGRLNTEAFF. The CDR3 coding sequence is TGTGCCAGCAGCGTAGATGGTGGCCGGTTGAACACTGAAGCTTTCTTT.

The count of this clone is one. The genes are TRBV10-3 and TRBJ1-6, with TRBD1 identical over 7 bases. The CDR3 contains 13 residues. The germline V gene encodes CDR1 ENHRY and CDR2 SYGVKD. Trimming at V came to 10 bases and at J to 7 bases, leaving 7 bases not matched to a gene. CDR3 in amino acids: CATTPGQNSPLHF. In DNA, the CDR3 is TGTGCCACGACACCGGGACAGAATTCACCCCTCCACTTT.

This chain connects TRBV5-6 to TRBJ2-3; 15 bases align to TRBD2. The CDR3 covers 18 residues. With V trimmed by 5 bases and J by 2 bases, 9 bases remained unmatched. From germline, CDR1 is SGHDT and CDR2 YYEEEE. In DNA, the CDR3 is TGTGCCAGCAGTCCAGGACTAGCGGGAGGGCAGGTCACAGATACGCAGTATTTT. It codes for CASSPGLAGGQVTDTQYF. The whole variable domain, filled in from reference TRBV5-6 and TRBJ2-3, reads DAGVTQSPTHLIKTRGQQVTLRCSPKSGHDTVSWYQQALGQGPQFIFQYYEEEERQRGNFPDRFSGHQFPNYSSELNVNALLLGDSALYLCASSPGLAGGQVTDTQYFGPGTRLTVL.

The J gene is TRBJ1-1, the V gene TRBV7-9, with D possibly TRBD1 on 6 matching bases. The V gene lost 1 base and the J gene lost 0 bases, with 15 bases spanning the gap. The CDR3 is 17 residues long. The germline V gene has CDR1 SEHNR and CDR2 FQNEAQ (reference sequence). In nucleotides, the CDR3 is TGTGCCAGCAGCTTAGGGGCGGACAGCCTAATGAACACTGAAGCTTTCTTT. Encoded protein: CASSLGADSLMNTEAFF.

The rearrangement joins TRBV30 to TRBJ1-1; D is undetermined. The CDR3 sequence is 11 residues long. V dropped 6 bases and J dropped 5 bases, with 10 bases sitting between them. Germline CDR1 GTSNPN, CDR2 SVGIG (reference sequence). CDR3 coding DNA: TGTGCCTGCCAAAAGGATACTGAAGCTTTCTTT. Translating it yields CACQKDTEAFF.

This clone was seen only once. CDR3 in amino acids: CASSQVTSGGAYYNEQFF. In DNA, the CDR3 is TGTGCCAGCAGCCAAGTGACCAGCGGGGGGGCCTACTACAATGAGCAGTTCTTC. This chain connects TRBV4-2 to TRBJ2-1; TRBD2 matches 10 bases. This CDR3 has 18 amino acids. CDR1 is LGHNA, CDR2 YNFKEQ, per germline. V was clipped by 1 base and J by 3 bases; unmatched bases: 9.